This passage covers 18 T cell receptor beta chains from one sample sequenced in a study of tumor-infiltrating lymphocytes in primary liver carcinoma. A primer in the constant region served to generate TCR beta cDNA from 450 to 600 ng of total RNA. Libraries for TCR beta were built through three nested multiplex PCR rounds, which together made up a slightly modified ARM-PCR procedure. With TRBV1-TRBV30 forward primers and a C-beta reverse primer, the first two PCR rounds were run for 10 to 11 cycles each. TCRdb passed the multiplex PCR reads through MiXCR, listing each CDR3 protein once. The data contain hundreds of thousands of distinct CDR3 sequences, roughly 60% of them singletons. Extraction also yielded germline DNA, while blood RNA was obtained from unsorted whole blood. The sample consisted of peripheral blood. The receptors originated from a woman aged 25-40 years with primary liver carcinoma and hepatitis B virus infection.

This clonotype was seen many times. V gene TRBV28 combines with J gene TRBJ2-5; D is undetermined. The germline V gene has CDR1 MDHEN and CDR2 SYDVKM. The CDR3 totals 12 residues. V gave up 4 bases and J gave up 5 bases, with 8 bases separating them. CDR3 nucleotides: TGTGCCAGCAGTTCCCCTCGGGAGACCCAGTACTTC. This translates into CASSSPRETQYF.

V usage is TRBV6-6 and J usage is TRBJ1-5; D gene unclear. The CDR3 has 14 amino acids. Trimming removed 4 bases from V and 5 bases from J, with 12 bases in between. The V gene's germline CDR1 is MNHNY and CDR2 SVGAGI (reference sequence). DNA for the CDR3: TGTGCCAGCAGTTCCTCCGGTCTTCATCAGCCCCAGCATTTT. It yields the protein CASSSSGLHQPQHF.

The chain carries TRBV6-6 and TRBJ2-3, with 7 bases aligning to TRBD2. This CDR3 spans 14 amino acids. Trimming took 9 bases from V and 5 from J; bases not matched to a gene: 11. Germline CDR1 is MNHNY and CDR2 is SVGAGI (reference sequence). CDR3: CASSGGIVRDTQYF. The CDR3 DNA follows: TGTGCCAGTTCGGGAGGAATTGTCAGAGATACGCAGTATTTT.

This clonotype was counted only a few times. The V and J genes are TRBV6-2 or TRBV6-3 and TRBJ2-3; 8 bases fit TRBD2. The CDR3 has 20 residues. V lost 0 bases to trimming and J lost 1 base; unmatched junction nucleotides: 15. CDR1 and CDR2 (germline): MNHEY, SVGEGT. CDR3 nucleotide sequence: TGTGCCAGCAGTTACTCTGTCGGGAGGGCCGATAAGTGGGGCACAGATACGCAGTATTTT. It specifies CASSYSVGRADKWGTDTQYF.

The chain combines TRBV10-3 with TRBJ2-1; 8 bases align to TRBD2. Germline-derived CDR1 and CDR2 are ENHRY and SYGVKD. The CDR3 runs to 14 residues. With 6 bases clipped from V and 6 bases from J, the junction kept 7 bases outside the gene matches. The CDR3 is CAISGLARVNEQFF. The CDR3 DNA follows: TGTGCCATCAGCGGACTAGCTCGGGTCAATGAGCAGTTCTTC.

Turning to this clonotype: A much bigger clone sits one base away, suggesting this may be a read error. V is TRBV5-6 and J is TRBJ2-7; D is uncertain. Per the germline V gene, CDR1 is SGHDT and CDR2 is YYEEEE. The CDR3 contains 11 residues. V lost 2 bases and J lost 3, with 3 bases in between. DNA for the CDR3: TGTGCCAGCAGCTTCGGCTACGAGCAGTACTTC. Translating it yields CASSFGYEQYF.

About this clonotype itself: One end of the junction is discordant with germline, which a read error may explain. The chain links TRBV5-1 to TRBJ2-2, with 7 bases that match TRBD2. There are 15 residues in the CDR3. Germline V gives CDR1 SGHRS, CDR2 YFSETQ. DNA of the CDR3: TGCGCCAGCAGCTCGGCCAGCGGGAACACCGGGGAGCTGTGTTTT. It codes for CASSSASGNTGELCF.

This clonotype was observed a handful of times. The chain uses TRBV11-2 and TRBJ2-7; no clear D gene. The CDR3 has 12 amino acids. V gave up 4 bases and J gave up 5 bases, with 9 bases separating them. Germline V gene sequence: CDR1 SGHAT, CDR2 FQNNGV. The CDR3 is CASSSLRNEQYF. The CDR3 DNA reads TGTGCCAGCAGCTCCCTTAGGAACGAGCAGTACTTC.

For this clonotype: One end of the junction is discordant with germline, which a read error may explain. The chain is built from TRBV11-2 and TRBJ1-1; the D is unclear. Germline V CDR1 and CDR2: SGHAT, FQNNGV. The CDR3 covers 11 residues. The chain's CDR3 is CASSPCHETFF. CDR3 in DNA: TGTGCCAGTAGCCCATGCCATGAAACTTTCTTT.

Turning to this clonotype: A read error may produce the germline difference seen at one junction end. This chain joins TRBV4-1 and TRBJ2-3; 7 bases agree with TRBD2. CDR1 is MGHRA and CDR2 is YSYEKL in the germline V gene. The CDR3 spans 17 residues. The CDR3 DNA follows: TGCGCCAGCGGCCAAGACAAGGAGCGGGAAGTCAGGGATACGCAGTATTTT. Its protein product is CASGQDKEREVRDTQYF.

The rearrangement links TRBV12-3 or TRBV12-4 to TRBJ1-1; the D is unclear. V dropped 4 bases and J dropped 5 bases, with 17 bases sitting between them. CDR3 length: 15 amino acids. CDR3 loop: CASSSAGGCRTEAFF. The CDR3 DNA reads TGTGCCAGCAGTTCGGCTGGAGGGTGCAGGACTGAAGCTTTCTTT.

Regarding this clonotype: One base away lies a much larger clone, so this may be a sequencing read error. The rearrangement links TRBV29-1 to TRBJ2-7; D unresolved. The CDR3 runs 10 residues. The V gene's germline CDR1 is SQVTM and CDR2 ANQGSEA. V lost 5 bases and J 6 bases, leaving 8 bases between the germline ends. The CDR3 nucleotides read TGCAGCGTTACAGCCGGCGAGCAGTACTTC. It specifies CSVTAGEQYF.

This clonotype occurred once. This chain connects TRBV6-2 or TRBV6-3 to TRBJ2-1, with D hard to call. Germline-derived CDR1 and CDR2 are MNHEY and SVGEGT. Trimming left V 6 bases short and J 3 bases short, with 6 bases between. The CDR3 is 12 amino acids. The CDR3 here is CASRPDYNEQFF. The CDR3 nucleotides are TGTGCCAGCAGACCAGACTACAATGAGCAGTTCTTC.

In this sample, this clonotype turned up many times. The chain recombines TRBV6-1 with TRBJ1-5; D is unclear. Germline V lookup: CDR1 MNHNS, CDR2 SASEGT. The CDR3 length is 15 residues. Trimming took off 1 base at V and 0 bases at J, with 7 bases between the two ends. CDR3: CASSEVSFSNQPQHF. CDR3 sequence (DNA): TGTGCCAGCAGTGAAGTATCCTTTAGCAATCAGCCCCAGCATTTT.

On this clonotype itself: A read error may explain this, as a much larger clone is one base away. The chain joins TRBV6-2 or TRBV6-3 to TRBJ2-1; tentatively, D is TRBD1 (6 bases). The germline CDR1 and CDR2 sequences are MNHEY and SVGEGT. The V and J ends lost 8 bases and 6 bases respectively, with 11 bases between them. The CDR3 has 12 residues. The CDR3, as DNA: TGTGCCAGCGGGCACAGGGTCAATGAGCAGTTCTTC. It codes for CASGHRVNEQFF.

V gene TRBV28 combines with J gene TRBJ2-6; D is possibly TRBD2 (6 bases). Germline lookup yields CDR1 MDHEN and CDR2 SYDVKM. V was pared by 3 bases and J by 0 bases, with 12 bases between. The CDR3 is 17 amino acids. The CDR3 spells CASSLPVGSSGANVLTF. The CDR3 nucleotides are TGTGCCAGCAGTTTGCCGGTCGGGAGCTCTGGGGCCAACGTCCTGACTTTC. The whole variable domain, filled in from reference TRBV28 and TRBJ2-6, reads DVKVTQSSRYLVKRTGEKVFLECVQDMDHENMFWYRQDPGLGLRLIYFSYDVKMKEKGDIPEGYSVSREKKERFSLILESASTNQTSMYLCASSLPVGSSGANVLTFGAGSRLTVL.

This clonotype was seen repeatedly, ten times or more. This chain connects TRBV4-2 to TRBJ2-3; TRBD2 matches at 11 bases. The germline V gene has CDR1 LGHNA and CDR2 YNFKEQ. This CDR3 comprises 18 residues. With 1 base clipped from V and 2 bases from J, the junction kept 8 bases outside the gene matches. The CDR3 bases are TGTGCCAGCAGCCAAGCCGGGACTAGCGGATTTTACACAGATACGCAGTATTTT. As protein: CASSQAGTSGFYTDTQYF.

This clonotype was seen a single time. This CDR3 is missing its conserved last phenylalanine or tryptophan, likely due to a read error. The rearrangement links TRBV6-1 to TRBJ1-2, with 11 bases fitting TRBD1. Germline V gene lookup returns CDR1 MNHNS and CDR2 SASEGT. After removal of 4 bases from V and 4 bases from J, the junction contained 14 bases not matched to a gene. The CDR3 is made up of 18 amino acids. DNA of the CDR3: TGTGCCAGCAGTGGAGCGCAATTTTCCGGGACAGGGGGCTATGGCTACACCTCC. Protein product: CASSGAQFSGTGGYGYTS.